Each of the 27 T cell receptor beta chains below was sequenced from the same sample in a study of patients and donors after allogeneic stem cell transplantation (dated by TCRdb to the early 2020s). Receptor libraries were prepared by RT-PCR. Reads for this sample came from a NextSeq 550. The raw public reads went through TCRdb reprocessing: fastp at Q25, MiXCR clone calling, in-frame beta chains kept. Rows are combined by CDR3 protein, so each entry shows the most common genes and DNA. The sample has approximately 220,000 distinct CDR3 sequences on record, around 41% of them singletons. The ten largest account for 9.5% to 13% of the sample. The sample was blood, either unsorted or a sorted T cell fraction (not recorded which). Receptors were obtained from a human donor who was either an allogeneic HSCT recipient or a stem cell or donor lymphocyte infusion donor (not recorded which). It is not recorded whose cells these are; they may come from a transplant donor.

This clonotype appeared a few times. This chain links TRBV5-1 with TRBJ1-1; a possible D gene is TRBD1 (5 bases). V was pared by 4 bases and J by 4 bases, with 14 bases between. The germline V gene has CDR1 SGHRS and CDR2 YFSETQ. The CDR3 runs to 14 residues. The CDR3 loop is CASSGSSTATEAFF. The CDR3 DNA follows: TGCGCCAGCAGCGGCTCTTCGACAGCCACTGAAGCTTTCTTT.

The chain is built from TRBV29-1 and TRBJ2-7, with TRBD2 identical over 12 bases. The CDR3 length is 13 residues. Losses at the gene ends were 4 bases for V and 5 bases for J; bases not matched to a gene: 3. Germline values: CDR1 SQVTM, CDR2 ANQGSEA. The CDR3 DNA is TGCAGCGTTGGGACTAGCGGGGTCGACGAGCAGTACTTC. Protein: CSVGTSGVDEQYF.

The rearrangement uses TRBV12-3 or TRBV12-4 and TRBJ2-7; tentative D call: TRBD1 (6 bases). V lost 6 bases and J 4 bases, leaving 16 bases between the germline ends. The CDR3 loop spans 14 amino acids. The CDR3 loop reads CASRDSLQPYEQYF. CDR3 DNA sequence: TGTGCCAGCAGGGACAGCCTTCAACCTTACGAGCAGTACTTC.

The sample holds a few counts of this clonotype. This chain uses TRBV27 with TRBJ1-5; unclear D gene. Germline assignment: CDR1 MNHEY and CDR2 SMNVEV (reference sequence). This CDR3 is 15 amino acids long. V gave up 3 bases and J gave up 5 bases, with 14 bases separating them. Here the CDR3 DNA reads TGTGCCAGCAGTTTGCCCACCCCGGGCGATCAGCCCCAGCATTTT. Translated, it gives CASSLPTPGDQPQHF.

The sample holds a few counts of this clonotype. J is TRBJ1-1 and V is TRBV15; D is unresolved. V was shortened by 0 bases and J by 4 bases, with 9 bases between the two germline ends. CDR3 length: 14 residues. Germline values: CDR1 LNHNV, CDR2 YYDKDF (reference sequence). The CDR3 nucleotides are TGTGCCACCAGCAGAGACCAAATGGGCACTGAAGCTTTCTTT. This sequence encodes CATSRDQMGTEAFF. The entire variable domain, with the rest obtained from reference TRBV15 and TRBJ1-1, is as follows: DAMVIQNPRYQVTQFGKPVTLSCSQTLNHNVMYWYQQKSSQAPKLLFHYYDKDFNNEADTPDNFQSRRPNTSFCFLDIRSPGLGDTAMYLCATSRDQMGTEAFFGQGTRLTVV.

A few counts support this clonotype. The rearrangement joins TRBV5-1 to TRBJ1-1; tentatively, D is TRBD1 (5 bases). The CDR3 covers 14 residues. The V end was cut by 2 bases, the J end by 4 bases, with 12 bases between. The germline V gene encodes CDR1 SGHRS and CDR2 YFSETQ. In DNA form, the CDR3 reads TGCGCCAGCAGCTTCGAGGGGTACGGCACTGAAGCTTTCTTT. Amino acid sequence: CASSFEGYGTEAFF.

The chain recombines TRBV30 with TRBJ1-1, with D maybe TRBD1 (6 bases). This CDR3 has 14 amino acids. Looked up from germline, CDR1 is GTSNPN and CDR2 is SVGIG (reference sequence). V was clipped by 1 base and J by 7 bases, with 16 bases between them. DNA of the CDR3: TGTGCCTGGAGTGGACCCCCGGGGGCCGGTGAAGCTTTCTTT. Protein product: CAWSGPPGAGEAFF.

This clonotype was observed a single time. The chain joins TRBV12-3 or TRBV12-4 to TRBJ2-1, with D perhaps TRBD1 or TRBD2 (5 bases each). Trimming took off 5 bases at V and 0 bases at J, with 17 bases between the two ends. This CDR3 is built from 17 residues. CDR3 nucleotide sequence: TGTGCCAGCAGTACCCCTTTATCAGGGAGCTCCTACAATGAGCAGTTCTTC. This gives the protein CASSTPLSGSSYNEQFF.

This chain uses TRBV2 with TRBJ2-5, with D perhaps given as TRBD1 or TRBD2 (5 bases each). The V gene's germline CDR1 is SNHLY and CDR2 FYNNEI. The ends were cut back, 2 bases at V and 5 bases at J, with 12 bases in the middle. The CDR3 consists of 14 residues. The CDR3 is CASSEQGPGETQYF. The CDR3 coding sequence is TGTGCCAGCAGTGAACAGGGCCCGGGGGAGACCCAGTACTTC.

This clonotype showed up just a few times. The J gene is TRBJ1-1, the V gene TRBV3-1, with 8 nucleotides matching TRBD1. The CDR3 totals 14 residues. Losses at the gene ends were 2 bases for V and 6 bases for J; bases not matched to a gene: 5. Germline V gene sequence: CDR1 LGHDT, CDR2 YNNKEL (reference sequence). The CDR3 coding sequence is TGTGCCAGCAGCCAACCGGGACAGGTCGCTGAAGCTTTCTTT. This gives the protein CASSQPGQVAEAFF.

This clonotype is a singleton in its sample. Because it lacks the conserved phenylalanine or tryptophan at the end, this CDR3 is likely a read error. The rearrangement joins TRBV12-3 or TRBV12-4 to TRBJ1-1; TRBD1 matches at 7 bases. CDR3 length: 14 amino acids. V gave up 1 base and J gave up 1 base; unmatched junction bases: 0. The CDR3 DNA is TGTGCCAGCAGTTTAGGGACAGGGAACACTGAAGCTTTCTTG. Translated: CASSLGTGNTEAFL.

The CDR3 nucleotides read TGTGCCAGCAGCGTAGGGGCTGAGTGGGGTTGGTATGGCTACACCTTC. This sequence encodes CASSVGAEWGWYGYTF. The chain couples TRBV9 to TRBJ1-2; no clear D. Germline V CDR1 and CDR2: SGDLS, YYNGEE. Between the trimmed V and J ends, which lost 0 bases and 5 bases, there was a span of 17 bases. This CDR3 has 16 residues.

This chain connects TRBV19 to TRBJ1-3; 7 bases line up with TRBD1. Germline CDR1 reads LNHDA; CDR2 reads SQIVND (reference sequence). V was pared by 4 bases and J by 0 bases, with 3 bases of the junction left unmatched. This CDR3 has 15 amino acids. In DNA form, the CDR3 reads TGTGCCAGTAGTACGACAGGGAGCTCTGGAAACACCATATATTTT. Its translation is CASSTTGSSGNTIYF.

This clonotype has just a few counts. This chain connects TRBV9 to TRBJ1-2; no firm D call. This CDR3 has 13 amino acids. Trimming took 0 bases from V and 2 from J, leaving 5 bases between them. Germline V CDR1 and CDR2: SGDLS, YYNGEE. In DNA, the CDR3 is TGTGCCAGCAGCGTAGCTACAAACTATGGCTACACCTTC. Translated: CASSVATNYGYTF.

The sample holds a few counts of this clonotype. The gene calls are TRBV29-1 and TRBJ1-4, with a tentative D call TRBD1 (5 bases). The CDR3 has 14 residues. V was trimmed by 0 bases and J by 7 bases, leaving 12 bases between them. CDR1 SQVTM and CDR2 ANQGSEA come from the germline V gene. The DNA of the CDR3 is TGCAGCGTTGAAGATCGGCAGGGCGGTGAAAAACTGTTTTTT. Translated, it gives CSVEDRQGGEKLFF.

This clonotype was found a few times. The chain recombines TRBV5-1 with TRBJ1-6; 10 bases match TRBD1. With V trimmed by 5 bases and J by 10 bases, 9 bases remained unmatched. Looked up from germline, CDR1 is SGHRS and CDR2 is YFSETQ. This CDR3 is built from 15 residues. Here the CDR3 DNA reads TGCGCCAGCAGTCTGACCGGACAGGGGGAATCACCCCTCCACTTT. Amino acid sequence: CASSLTGQGESPLHF. Supplemented by reference TRBV5-1 and TRBJ1-6, the full variable domain reads KAGVTQTPRYLIKTRGQQVTLSCSPISGHRSVSWYQQTPGQGLQFLFEYFSETQRNKGNFPGRFSGRQFSNSRSEMNVSTLELGDSALYLCASSLTGQGESPLHFGNGTRLTVT.

This chain links TRBV20-1 with TRBJ1-1; D ambiguous. The V gene lost 5 bases and the J gene lost 2 bases, with 12 bases spanning the gap. The CDR3 has 13 amino acids. CDR1 is DFQATT and CDR2 is SNEGSKA in the germline V gene (reference sequence). The CDR3 reads CSAQRDINTEAFF. CDR3 nucleotides: TGCAGTGCTCAACGGGATATAAACACTGAAGCTTTCTTT.

This clonotype was seen once. The V call is TRBV20-1, the J call TRBJ1-2; weak D call: TRBD1 (6 bases). V lost 5 bases and J 4 bases, leaving 20 bases between the germline ends. The germline V gene encodes CDR1 DFQATT and CDR2 SNEGSKA (reference sequence). This CDR3 has 15 residues. The chain's CDR3 is CSAPSREGGGYGYTF. Here the CDR3 DNA reads TGCAGTGCTCCCAGCCGGGAGGGAGGGGGCTATGGCTACACCTTC.

This clonotype was seen only a few times. V is TRBV27 and J is TRBJ1-2; no clear D gene. The CDR3 is 17 amino acids. The V end lost 5 bases, the J end lost 3 bases, and 22 bases lay between the germline ends. Per the germline V gene, CDR1 is MNHEY and CDR2 is SMNVEV (reference sequence). CDR3 sequence reads: CASSLLGFQTDHYGYTF. Written as DNA, the CDR3 is TGTGCCAGCAGTCTCCTCGGATTTCAGACGGACCACTATGGCTACACCTTC.

The chain links TRBV20-1 to TRBJ1-3; weak D call: TRBD1 (5 bases). The V gene's germline CDR1 is DFQATT and CDR2 SNEGSKA (reference sequence). V lost 1 base, J lost 3 bases, and 13 bases lay in between. The CDR3 sequence is 15 residues long. The DNA of the CDR3 is TGCAGTGCTAGAGCTTCCGACAGATATGGAAACACCATATATTTT. Protein product: CSARASDRYGNTIYF.

This clonotype was found a few times. The chain links TRBV20-1 to TRBJ1-1; D gene unclear. The CDR3 has 17 amino acids. V lost 3 bases and J 0 bases, leaving 20 bases between the germline ends. Germline values: CDR1 DFQATT, CDR2 SNEGSKA (reference sequence). The CDR3 nucleotides are TGCAGTGCTAGCCTCTACGGGGTTGCGATCATGAACACTGAAGCTTTCTTT. It yields the protein CSASLYGVAIMNTEAFF.

V gene TRBV5-8 combines with J gene TRBJ2-3, with a tentative D call TRBD1 (6 bases). The V end lost 4 bases, the J end lost 0 bases, and 15 bases lay between the germline ends. Germline values: CDR1 SGHTS, CDR2 YDEGEE. This CDR3 has 16 residues. In DNA, the CDR3 is TGTGCCAGCAGCACAACAGGGTATATTAGCACAGATACGCAGTATTTT. It is translated as CASSTTGYISTDTQYF.

The genes are TRBV12-3 or TRBV12-4 and TRBJ1-1, with D unclear. The germline V and J ends were trimmed by 3 bases and 7 bases, with 15 bases remaining between them. This CDR3 has 14 residues. The CDR3 protein is CASSFGAGLIEAFF. CDR3 bases: TGTGCCAGCAGTTTTGGCGCAGGACTAATTGAAGCTTTCTTT.

This clonotype came up many times. J is TRBJ2-5 and V is TRBV4-3; no clear D gene. The CDR3 is 14 amino acids. V was trimmed by 3 bases and J by 4 bases, leaving 12 bases between them. The germline CDR1 and CDR2 sequences are LGHNA and YSLEER. Here the CDR3 reads CASSQLGLPETQYF. The CDR3 region has the DNA TGCGCCAGCAGCCAGCTAGGTTTACCAGAGACCCAGTACTTC.

The rearrangement uses TRBV29-1 and TRBJ1-2; the match to TRBD1 covers 8 bases. The CDR3 extends over 13 amino acids. Germline CDR1 reads SQVTM; CDR2 reads ANQGSEA. V was pared by 5 bases and J by 2 bases, with 4 bases of the junction left unmatched. The CDR3: CSVRQGPNYGYTF. The CDR3 DNA follows: TGCAGCGTTCGACAGGGGCCCAACTATGGCTACACCTTC.

This clonotype has more than one count but fewer than ten. The gene calls are TRBV4-2 and TRBJ2-3; D ambiguous. Germline CDR1 and CDR2: LGHNA and YNFKEQ. CDR3 length: 14 residues. Trimming cost V 1 base and J 0 bases, with 5 bases left between them. The CDR3 DNA sequence: TGTGCCAGCAGCCAAGCGTCCAGCACAGATACGCAGTATTTT. This codes for CASSQASSTDTQYF.

V usage is TRBV25-1 and J usage is TRBJ1-1, with unresolved D. The CDR3 spans 13 residues. The germline V gene has CDR1 MGHDK and CDR2 SYGVNS. Trimming left V 6 bases short and J 1 base short, with 9 bases between. The CDR3 loop reads CASRIARNTEAFF. DNA of the CDR3: TGTGCCAGCAGAATTGCAAGGAACACTGAAGCTTTCTTT.